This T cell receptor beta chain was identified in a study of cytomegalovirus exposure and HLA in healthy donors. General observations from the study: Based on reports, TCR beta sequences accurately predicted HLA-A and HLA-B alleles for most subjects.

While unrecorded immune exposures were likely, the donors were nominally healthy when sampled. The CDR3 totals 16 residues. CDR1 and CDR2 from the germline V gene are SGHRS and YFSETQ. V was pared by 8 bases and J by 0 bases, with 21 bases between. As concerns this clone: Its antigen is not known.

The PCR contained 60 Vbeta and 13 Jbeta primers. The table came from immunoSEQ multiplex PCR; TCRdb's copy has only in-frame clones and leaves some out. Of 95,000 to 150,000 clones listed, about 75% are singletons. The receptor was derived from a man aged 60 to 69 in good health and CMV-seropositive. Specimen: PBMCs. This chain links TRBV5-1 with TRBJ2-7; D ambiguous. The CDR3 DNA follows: TGCGCCAGGGAAAGTACCCAGGTCTTATCCTCCTACGAGCAGTACTTC. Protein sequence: CARESTQVLSSYEQYF.